This TCR beta chain originates from a study of T cell repertoires in cytomegalovirus infection (dated by TCRdb to between 2018 and 2021). For the study in its entirety: Because public TCR beta signatures pointed to carriage of CMV infection together with the matching HLA type, the HLA type of each donor mattered for the analysis. Broader findings and caveats from the paper: The ex vivo response was dominated by HLA-C-restricted CMV-specific TCR beta clonotypes, which also provided the single most frequent clonotype in two of eight donors. Cumulative frequency of public TCR beta family members discriminated carriers of CMV infection plus the relevant HLA type in this cohort and an independent 352-donor cohort.

Per the germline V gene (reference sequence), MNHNY is the CDR1 and SVGAGI is the CDR2. The CDR3 measures 12 amino acids from cysteine to phenylalanine. Just CDR3 DNA is preserved here, 36 bases in frame from base 1. Sequencing relied on an Illumina HiSeq 1500. Starting from the raw public reads, TCRdb applied fastp trimming at Q25, assembled clones with MiXCR and retained in-frame beta chains. Rows are combined by CDR3 protein, so each entry shows the most common genes and DNA. The sample table records under 70,000 distinct CDR3 sequences; 33% of these occur just once. Nearly 70% of the sample belongs to the ten largest clones. As for this clonotype: Which antigen it targets is not known. The junction differs from germline at one of its ends, possibly a read error.

This chain is built from TRBV6-6 and TRBJ2-1; a confident D gene designation cannot be given. The TCR was taken from a human donor in good health (CMV status not recorded). Some clones in this sample may be carry-over from other donors' samples. The sample was PBMCs, sequenced either directly or after in vitro stimulation (not recorded which). The CDR3 corresponds to CASNGWADYEVF. The nucleotide sequence is given as TGTGCCAGCAATGGATGGGCAGATTACGAGGTCTTC.